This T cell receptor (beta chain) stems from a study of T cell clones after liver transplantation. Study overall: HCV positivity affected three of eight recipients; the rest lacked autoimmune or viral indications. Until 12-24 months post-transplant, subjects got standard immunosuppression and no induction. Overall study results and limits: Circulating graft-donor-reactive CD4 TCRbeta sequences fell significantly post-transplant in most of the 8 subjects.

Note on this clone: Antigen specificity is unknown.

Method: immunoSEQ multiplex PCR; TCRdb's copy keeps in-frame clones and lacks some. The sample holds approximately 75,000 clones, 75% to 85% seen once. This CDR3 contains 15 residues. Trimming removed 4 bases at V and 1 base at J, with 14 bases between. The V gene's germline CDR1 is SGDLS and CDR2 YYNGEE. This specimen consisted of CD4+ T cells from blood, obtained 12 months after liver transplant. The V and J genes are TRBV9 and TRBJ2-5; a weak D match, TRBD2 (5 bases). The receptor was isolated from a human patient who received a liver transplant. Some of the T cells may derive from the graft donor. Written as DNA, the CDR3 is TGTGCCAGCAGCCCCCTTTTAGCGCGCCAAGAGACCCAGTACTTC. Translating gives CASSPLLARQETQYF.